This T cell receptor beta chain was identified during a study of T cells after yellow fever vaccination. For TCR, cDNA came from 5'RACE template switching, which added a universal primer site and UMIs. One entry per CDR3 protein results from TCRdb running MiXCR on the 5' RACE reads. The profile shows 300,000 to 350,000 distinct CDR3 sequences, 3.5% to 4.5% of them singletons. Germline V lookup: CDR1 SGHVS, CDR2 FNYEAQ. This CDR3 has 16 amino acids. The V gene lost 5 bases and the J gene lost 0 bases, with 16 bases spanning the gap. General study points: Though it reached lower strength, the secondary response hit its peak faster, day 5 versus 15. Repertoires obtained by FACS sorting could include abundant clonotypes that entered as contaminants from the bulk population. Some clonotypes, a small share, were shared between CD4 and CD8 compartments.

This clonotype has a count of ten or more. No antigen is known for it. This clonotype originated in a man between 18 and 35 years old who received the YFV17D yellow fever vaccine. The sample was PBMCs, taken 15 days after the yellow fever booster vaccination. The chain couples TRBV7-6 to TRBJ1-1; TRBD1 is a possible D gene (6 bases). This CDR3 is CASSLLPDSMNTEAFF. CDR3 coding DNA: TGTGCCAGCAGCCTCCTCCCGGACAGCATGAACACTGAAGCTTTCTTT.